This passage covers 17 T cell receptor beta chains from one sample sequenced in a study of blood T cell repertoires in COVID-19 (dated by TCRdb to 2018 to 2020). Receptors were amplified or captured by the immunoSEQ multiplex PCR assay. TCRdb carries this immuneACCESS record with in-frame sequences only. Its versions omit some clonotypes, under half of them owing to an unresolved V gene in the studies checked, with the rest unexplained. In all, the sample holds about 33,000 clones, and 75% to 90% of those were seen once. The ten largest clones add up to 7.3% of the sample. Sequenced sample: peripheral blood. These receptors were taken from a human donor in a cohort sampled during active COVID-19.

This clone appeared once. The genes are TRBV11-2 and TRBJ2-3; D possibly corresponds to TRBD2 (6 bases). Trimming left V 0 bases short and J 4 bases short, with 11 bases between. Looked up from germline, CDR1 is SGHAT and CDR2 is FQNNGV. The CDR3 runs to 15 residues. This CDR3 is CASSLDQGGADTQYF. The CDR3 DNA follows: TGTGCCAGCAGCTTAGACCAGGGCGGGGCAGATACGCAGTATTTT.

The J gene is TRBJ2-2, the V gene TRBV11-2; 13 nucleotides line up with TRBD2. The CDR3 spans 18 residues. In germline, CDR1 is SGHAT, CDR2 FQNNGV. Trimming removed 5 bases from V and 0 bases from J; junction bases left unmatched: 6. As DNA, the CDR3 is TGTGCCAGCAGCCAGAGACTAGCGGGGGGCTCGAACACCGGGGAGCTGTTTTTT. It is translated as CASSQRLAGGSNTGELFF.

V is TRBV19 and J is TRBJ1-4, with D possibly TRBD1 on 6 matching bases. There are 13 residues in the CDR3. Trimming took 9 bases from V and 7 from J, leaving 15 bases between them. Germline loops: CDR1 LNHDA, CDR2 SQIVND (reference sequence). The CDR3 spells CASAALQGEKLFF. For the CDR3, the DNA is TGTGCCAGCGCGGCGCTACAGGGTGAAAAACTGTTTTTT.

The chain couples TRBV6-5 to TRBJ2-7; 7 bases are a match to TRBD1. The V and J ends lost 6 bases and 2 bases, in that order; junction bases with no gene match: 7. The V gene's germline CDR1 is MNHEY and CDR2 SVGAGI. The CDR3 is 14 amino acids. CDR3 coding DNA: TGTGCCAGCAGCCTCTCGACAGGGACCTACGAGCAGTACTTC. The encoded protein is CASSLSTGTYEQYF.

The chain recombines TRBV29-1 with TRBJ1-2, with a possible D match to TRBD1 (5 bases). V dropped 4 bases and J dropped 8 bases, with 14 bases sitting between them. In germline, CDR1 is SQVTM, CDR2 ANQGSEA. The CDR3 contains 12 residues. The CDR3 loop is CSVGPGSGGYTF. The DNA for the CDR3 is TGCAGCGTTGGTCCAGGGTCCGGCGGCTACACCTTC.

V and J are TRBV7-9 and TRBJ1-5, with D uncertain. V lost 6 bases to trimming and J lost 3 bases, with 6 bases between them. The CDR3 contains 12 residues. Germline CDR1 and CDR2: SEHNR and FQNEAQ (reference sequence). The CDR3 protein is CASRLNNQPQHF. In DNA form, the CDR3 reads TGTGCCAGCAGACTGAACAATCAGCCCCAGCATTTT.

V and J are TRBV5-4 and TRBJ2-3, with 10 bases lining up with TRBD2. The germline gives CDR1 SGHNT, CDR2 YYREEE (reference sequence). The CDR3 is made up of 15 amino acids. Germline trimming cut 5 bases from V and 4 bases from J; bases unmatched to any gene: 7. The CDR3 DNA follows: TGTGCCAGCAGTTCACCTAGCGGGAGAGCAGATACGCAGTATTTT. Amino acids: CASSSPSGRADTQYF.

The chain couples TRBV2 to TRBJ1-5, with 9 bases identical to TRBD1. This CDR3 contains 15 residues. Germline lookup yields CDR1 SNHLY and CDR2 FYNNEI. V was clipped by 4 bases and J by 6 bases; unmatched bases: 7. CDR3 nucleotides: TGTGCCAGCAGTGCAGGGGACAGGGAGGTTCAGCCCCAGCATTTT. This encodes CASSAGDREVQPQHF. Full variable domain (remainder filled in from reference TRBV2 and TRBJ1-5): EPEVTQTPSHQVTQMGQEVILRCVPISNHLYFYWYRQILGQKVEFLVSFYNNEISEKSEIFDDQFSVERPDGSNFTLKIRSTKLEDSAMYFCASSAGDREVQPQHFGDGTRLSIL.

The V call is TRBV4-2, the J call TRBJ2-5; 9 nucleotides line up with TRBD2. Germline CDR1 reads LGHNA; CDR2 reads YNFKEQ. With V trimmed by 4 bases and J by 0 bases, 6 bases remained unmatched. This CDR3 has 16 residues. CDR3 sequence (DNA): TGTGCCAGCAGCCTCGAGCGCGGGGGGGACCAAGAGACCCAGTACTTC. Its translation: CASSLERGGDQETQYF.

This clone was found a few times. The CDR3 DNA is TGTGCCAGCAGTGCCGCTAACTATGGCTACACCTTC. Its translation is CASSAANYGYTF. The V and J genes are TRBV2 and TRBJ1-2; D unresolved. This CDR3 spans 12 amino acids. Trimming stripped 4 bases from V and 0 bases from J, with 3 bases between. The germline CDR1 and CDR2 sequences are SNHLY and FYNNEI.

V usage is TRBV7-2 and J usage is TRBJ2-7, with TRBD1 matching over 7 bases. CDR1 SGHTA and CDR2 FQGNSA come from the germline V gene. The CDR3 has 13 residues. V lost 5 bases to trimming and J lost 6 bases; unmatched junction nucleotides: 7. The DNA for the CDR3 is TGTGCCAGCAGCCTGGACAGGCCGGGCGAGCAGTACTTC. It translates to CASSLDRPGEQYF.

V gene TRBV5-1 combines with J gene TRBJ1-1; D is unclear. The CDR3 is made up of 13 amino acids. V lost 0 bases, J lost 3 bases, and 6 bases lay in between. In germline, CDR1 is SGHRS, CDR2 YFSETQ. CDR3 in amino acids: CASSLGGDTEAFF. CDR3 coding DNA: TGCGCCAGCAGCTTGGGAGGTGACACTGAAGCTTTCTTT.

V gene TRBV28 combines with J gene TRBJ2-7; no firm D call. The CDR3 is made up of 11 amino acids. Germline V gene data show CDR1 as MDHEN and CDR2 as SYDVKM. The V gene lost 7 bases and the J gene lost 0 bases, with 4 bases spanning the gap. Here the CDR3 DNA reads TGTGCCAGCACCAGCTCCTACGAGCAGTACTTC. Its protein product is CASTSSYEQYF.

The chain recombines TRBV5-6 with TRBJ2-1, with 9 bases lining up with TRBD2. This CDR3 has 17 amino acids. CDR1 SGHDT and CDR2 YYEEEE come from the germline V gene. V lost 4 bases, J lost 5 bases, and 13 bases stayed unmatched. This CDR3 reads CASSKGGGRGSHNEQFF. Here the CDR3 DNA reads TGTGCCAGCAGCAAAGGGGGCGGGAGGGGAAGCCACAATGAGCAGTTCTTC.

This chain connects TRBV7-6 to TRBJ2-7, with 13 bases identical to TRBD2. Germline V gives CDR1 SGHVS, CDR2 FNYEAQ. The V and J ends lost 5 bases and 1 base, in that order; junction bases with no gene match: 2. The CDR3 is 15 residues long. The CDR3 DNA reads as TGTGCCAGCAGCCCGGGACTAGCGGGGTCCTACGAGCAGTACTTC. Translated, it gives CASSPGLAGSYEQYF. Using reference TRBV7-6 and TRBJ2-7 for the parts outside the CDR3, the full variable domain is GAGVSQSPRYKVTKRGQDVALRCDPISGHVSLYWYRQALGQGPEFLTYFNYEAQQDKSGLPNDRFSAERPEGSISTLTIQRTEQRDSAMYRCASSPGLAGSYEQYFGPGTRLTVT.

The V and J genes are TRBV10-3 and TRBJ2-7, with 7 nucleotides matching TRBD1. Germline trimming cut 6 bases from V and 0 bases from J; bases unmatched to any gene: 8. The CDR3 runs 15 residues. Germline CDR1 reads ENHRY; CDR2 reads SYGVKD. The CDR3 region is CAIRVDRTSSYEQYF. CDR3 DNA sequence: TGTGCCATCAGGGTGGACAGGACGTCCTCCTACGAGCAGTACTTC.

The V gene is TRBV25-1, the J gene TRBJ2-5; no definite D call. The CDR3 is 16 residues long. V was clipped by 1 base and J by 1 base, with 13 bases between them. Germline CDR1 reads MGHDK; CDR2 reads SYGVNS. CDR3 residues: CASSEFPVRSQETQYF. The CDR3 bases are TGTGCCAGCAGTGAATTTCCAGTCCGAAGCCAAGAGACCCAGTACTTC.